Following are 24 T cell receptor beta chains from one sample sequenced in a study of cytomegalovirus exposure and HLA in healthy donors. Sequencing used immunoSEQ multiplex PCR; TCRdb keeps in-frame clones, though not all of them. The sample has approximately 130,000 clones; about 83% are singletons. The sequenced material came from PBMCs. The receptors shown here come from a woman younger than 45 in good health and CMV-seronegative.

V gene TRBV13 combines with J gene TRBJ2-1, with 8 bases identical to TRBD1. The CDR3 length is 15 residues. The J segment lost 7 bases and the V segment lost 0 bases, leaving 5 bases of the junction unmatched. Germline V gene lookup returns CDR1 PRHDT and CDR2 FYEKMQ (reference sequence). CDR3 DNA sequence: TGTGCCAGCAGCTTAGGCAGGGGGCCAACAAATGAGCAGTTCTTC. It is translated as CASSLGRGPTNEQFF.

This clone was found once. V and J are TRBV28 and TRBJ2-3, with 8 bases that match TRBD2. This CDR3 comprises 15 residues. Germline V gene data show CDR1 as MDHEN and CDR2 as SYDVKM. J gave up 1 base and V 3 bases, and 3 bases lay outside the gene matches. The CDR3 DNA sequence: TGTGCCAGCAGTTTCGGGGGGGTGGGCACAGATACGCAGTATTTT. It specifies CASSFGGVGTDTQYF.

The chain links TRBV6-5 to TRBJ2-7; no clear D. The V end was cut by 2 bases, the J end by 2 bases, with 7 bases between. Germline V gene data show CDR1 as MNHEY and CDR2 as SVGAGI. The CDR3 loop spans 13 amino acids. This CDR3 reads CASSYQAPYEQYF. Here the CDR3 DNA reads TGTGCCAGCAGTTACCAAGCTCCCTACGAGCAGTACTTC.

The chain links TRBV14 to TRBJ1-2; D is perhaps TRBD1 (5 bases). Germline assignment: CDR1 SGHDN and CDR2 FVKESK. V was pared by 3 bases and J by 4 bases, with 9 bases between. CDR3 length: 13 residues. The CDR3 loop is CASSHGGAYGYTF. The CDR3 DNA reads as TGTGCCAGCAGCCACGGAGGGGCCTATGGCTACACCTTC. The variable domain in full, with the rest retrieved from reference TRBV14 and TRBJ1-2, is EAGVTQFPSHSVIEKGQTVTLRCDPISGHDNLYWYRRVMGKEIKFLLHFVKESKQDESGMPNNRFLAERTGGTYSTLKVQPAELEDSGVYFCASSHGGAYGYTFGSGTRLTVV.

The J gene is TRBJ2-1, the V gene TRBV28; 9 bases agree with TRBD1. Germline-derived CDR1 and CDR2 are MDHEN and SYDVKM. Trimming cost V 3 bases and J 4 bases; bases outside gene matches: 7. The CDR3 totals 16 residues. This CDR3 reads CASSFIRGQGYNEQFF. In DNA, the CDR3 is TGTGCCAGCAGTTTTATACGGGGACAGGGATACAATGAGCAGTTCTTC.

J is TRBJ1-1 and V is TRBV6-6, with 7 bases identical to TRBD1. V trimming: 6 bases; J trimming: 4 bases; junction bases outside the gene matches: 11. This CDR3 is built from 15 residues. Germline values: CDR1 MNHNY, CDR2 SVGAGI (reference sequence). The CDR3 DNA reads TGTGCCAGCAGACCACCGCAGGGGGACGGCACTGAAGCTTTCTTT. It codes for CASRPPQGDGTEAFF.

This chain links TRBV11-2 with TRBJ1-6; TRBD1 is a possible D gene (6 bases). Germline CDR1 reads SGHAT; CDR2 reads FQNNGV. V lost 2 bases to trimming and J lost 0 bases, with 11 bases between them. The CDR3 loop spans 17 amino acids. DNA of the CDR3: TGTGCCAGCAGCTTACAGAGGGGGAGCTCCTATAATTCACCCCTCCACTTT. Amino acids: CASSLQRGSSYNSPLHF.

This rearrangement joins TRBV7-2 to TRBJ2-7; 10 bases align to TRBD1. This CDR3 spans 17 amino acids. Germline CDR1 SGHTA, CDR2 FQGNSA. Unmatched junction bases numbered 12, after V lost 4 bases and J lost 3 bases. The CDR3 DNA sequence: TGTGCCAGCAGCTCCCTCGTCTCCCGGGACAGGGGCTACGAGCAGTACTTC. Translation gives CASSSLVSRDRGYEQYF.

This chain joins TRBV4-3 and TRBJ1-2; possibly TRBD1 for D (6 bases). V lost 2 bases and J 4 bases, leaving 11 bases between the germline ends. Germline CDR1 reads LGHNA; CDR2 reads YSLEER. CDR3 length: 14 residues. CDR3 protein: CASSQSQGGYGYTF. CDR3 bases: TGCGCCAGCAGCCAATCGCAAGGGGGCTATGGCTACACCTTC.

The chain joins TRBV7-9 to TRBJ1-2; the D is unclear. Trimming left V 5 bases short and J 3 bases short, with 19 bases between. Germline V gives CDR1 SEHNR, CDR2 FQNEAQ (reference sequence). The CDR3 has 16 residues. In DNA, the CDR3 is TGTGCCAGCAGCCCACTAAGTTTAGAGCCCGACTATGGCTACACCTTC. This encodes CASSPLSLEPDYGYTF.

This chain uses TRBV30 with TRBJ2-5, with 12 bases lining up with TRBD2. Germline V gene sequence: CDR1 GTSNPN, CDR2 SVGIG (reference sequence). This CDR3 has 16 residues. The V and J ends lost 2 bases and 5 bases, in that order; junction bases with no gene match: 9. CDR3 nucleotide sequence: TGTGCCTGGAGTACTCAGCGAGGACTAGCGGGGGAGACCCAGTACTTC. Amino acid sequence: CAWSTQRGLAGETQYF.

The V and J genes are TRBV19 and TRBJ1-1; D not certain. In germline, CDR1 is LNHDA, CDR2 SQIVND (reference sequence). V was clipped by 5 bases and J by 4 bases, with 17 bases between them. The CDR3 is 15 residues long. The CDR3 nucleotides are TGTGCCAGTAGTCTCGAGACCTCGGCGGGCACTGAAGCTTTCTTT. Its protein is CASSLETSAGTEAFF.

The rearrangement links TRBV6-1 to TRBJ1-1; 7 bases match TRBD1. There are 13 residues in the CDR3. The J segment lost 1 base and the V segment lost 6 bases, leaving 2 bases of the junction unmatched. The germline V gene has CDR1 MNHNS and CDR2 SASEGT. The CDR3 DNA follows: TGTGCCAGCAGGACAGGGCAGAACACTGAAGCTTTCTTT. This codes for CASRTGQNTEAFF.

The chain couples TRBV30 to TRBJ2-2; TRBD1 matches at 7 bases. The CDR3 has 14 residues. The V gene's germline CDR1 is GTSNPN and CDR2 SVGIG (reference sequence). The V and J ends lost 5 bases and 1 base, in that order; junction bases with no gene match: 4. DNA of the CDR3: TGTGCCTGGGGGACAGATTTGAACACCGGGGAGCTGTTTTTT. It encodes CAWGTDLNTGELFF.

This sequence joins TRBV18 and TRBJ1-5; D is unclear. V lost 1 base and J 7 bases, leaving 11 bases between the germline ends. Per germline, CDR1 KGHSH and CDR2 LQKENI. The length of the CDR3 is 14 residues. The CDR3 protein is CASSPQRVGQPQHF. CDR3 bases: TGTGCCAGCTCACCACAGAGGGTAGGACAGCCCCAGCATTTT.

The V call is TRBV23-1, the J call TRBJ1-2, with TRBD1 matching over 7 bases. TRBV23-1 is known as an ORF, though its function is uncertain. Trimming cost V 1 base and J 4 bases; bases outside gene matches: 15. The CDR3 has 18 residues. The chain's CDR3 is CASSQLGQRSYYFYGYTF. Here the CDR3 DNA reads TGCGCCAGCAGTCAATTGGGACAGCGCTCATACTATTTCTATGGCTACACCTTC.

This clone was counted only a few times. The chain recombines TRBV6-1 with TRBJ1-3, with 8 bases fitting TRBD1. J was trimmed by 3 bases and V by 6 bases; bases with no gene match: 7. The CDR3 is made up of 15 amino acids. Per germline, CDR1 MNHNS and CDR2 SASEGT. CDR3 sequence (DNA): TGTGCCAGCAGGATGGACAGGGTGGTTGGAAACACCATATATTTT. This sequence encodes CASRMDRVVGNTIYF.

The V and J genes are TRBV7-8 and TRBJ2-3; D may be TRBD1 (5 bases). The CDR3 is 16 amino acids. CDR1 and CDR2 (germline): SGHVS, FQNEAQ. Trimming pared 4 bases from V and 0 bases from J, leaving 14 bases between. CDR3 region: CASSSRSGQSTDTQYF. The CDR3 DNA sequence: TGTGCCAGCAGCTCCCGTTCTGGACAAAGCACAGATACGCAGTATTTT.

The gene calls are TRBV30 and TRBJ1-5, with D perhaps TRBD1 (5 bases). CDR1 and CDR2 (germline): GTSNPN, SVGIG (reference sequence). Trimming took 3 bases from V and 7 from J, leaving 13 bases between them. There are 13 residues in the CDR3. CDR3 in amino acids: CAWSPGNGQPQHF. Here the CDR3 DNA reads TGTGCCTGGAGCCCAGGGAATGGCCAGCCCCAGCATTTT.

The chain couples TRBV21-1 to TRBJ2-7; the DNA was not compared with TRBD1, the D call given in the table. TRBV21-1 is a listed pseudogene. The CDR3 covers 14 residues. The CDR3 protein is CASSKDRSQGEQYF. In DNA, the CDR3 is TGTGCCAGCAGCAAGGATCGGTCGCAGGGCGAGCAGTACTTC.

V is TRBV5-1 and J is TRBJ1-4; TRBD1 might be the D (5 bases). The CDR3 contains 13 residues. The V and J ends lost 4 bases and 5 bases respectively, with 9 bases between them. Germline CDR1 is SGHRS and CDR2 is YFSETQ. The CDR3 here is CASSRSGNEKLFF. The DNA of the CDR3 is TGCGCCAGCAGCAGGTCAGGGAATGAAAAACTGTTTTTT.

This rearrangement joins TRBV11-2 to TRBJ2-1; 10 bases agree with TRBD2. J lost 4 bases, V lost 4 bases, and 4 bases had no gene match. Germline CDR1 reads SGHAT; CDR2 reads FQNNGV. The length of the CDR3 is 15 residues. The CDR3 is CASSSRLAGYNEQFF. The CDR3, as DNA: TGTGCCAGCAGCTCCAGACTAGCGGGTTACAATGAGCAGTTCTTC.

In regard to this clone: In the same sample, other DNA sequences code for this CDR3. The chain is built from TRBV5-4 and TRBJ2-3; D possibly corresponds to TRBD1 (5 bases). Germline V gene sequence: CDR1 SGHNT, CDR2 YYREEE (reference sequence). V was trimmed by 1 base and J by 6 bases, leaving 9 bases between them. The CDR3 totals 13 residues. This CDR3 is CASSLRGTDTQYF. DNA of the CDR3: TGTGCCAGCAGCTTGAGGGGTACGGATACGCAGTATTTT.

This chain links TRBV7-6 with TRBJ2-1; 11 bases map to TRBD1. Trimming took 2 bases from V and 5 from J; bases not matched to a gene: 5. Looked up from germline, CDR1 is SGHVS and CDR2 is FNYEAQ. The CDR3 length is 16 residues. CDR3 sequence: CASSLIPGQGDNEQFF. The CDR3 DNA sequence: TGTGCCAGCAGCTTAATACCGGGACAGGGGGACAATGAGCAGTTCTTC.